The sequence of this TCR beta chain was determined in a study of blood T cell repertoires in COVID-19. Across the whole study: The analysed material was cDNA or gDNA that came from T cells, B-cell-depleted T cells, or PBMCs.

Here immunoSEQ multiplex PCR was the method, and the copy in TCRdb shows in-frame clones only, minus some. This table has 250,000 to 300,000 clones, approximately 92% appearing once. Membership in each cohort depended on participant-reported clinical history. Donors in Cohort 3 who had recovered were those with two negative PCRs, healthcare professional clearance, or resolution of their symptoms. The sequenced sample consisted of PBMCs or T cells enriched from blood (not recorded which). The sequence derives from a woman aged 25 to 39 who had recovered from COVID-19.

Here the CDR3 reads CASITRERDGYTF. The DNA for the CDR3 is TGTGCCAGCATCACCCGGGAAAGGGATGGCTACACCTTC. The chain carries TRBV2 and TRBJ1-2; D gene ambiguous. The length of the CDR3 is 13 residues. V dropped 7 bases and J dropped 6 bases, with 15 bases sitting between them. In germline, CDR1 is SNHLY, CDR2 FYNNEI.